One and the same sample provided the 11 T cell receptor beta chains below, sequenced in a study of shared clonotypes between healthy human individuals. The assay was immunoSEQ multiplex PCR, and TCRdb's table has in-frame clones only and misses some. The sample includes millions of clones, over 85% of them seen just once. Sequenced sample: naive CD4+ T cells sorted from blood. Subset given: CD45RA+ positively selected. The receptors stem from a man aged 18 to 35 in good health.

In nucleotides, the CDR3 is TGCAGCTATGGACAGGGCTACGAGCAGTACTTC. Translated: CSYGQGYEQYF. The chain uses TRBV29-1 and TRBJ2-7; 8 bases fit TRBD1. V dropped 8 bases and J dropped 3; count of bases not matched to a gene: 3. Germline V gene lookup returns CDR1 SQVTM and CDR2 ANQGSEA. The CDR3 consists of 11 residues.

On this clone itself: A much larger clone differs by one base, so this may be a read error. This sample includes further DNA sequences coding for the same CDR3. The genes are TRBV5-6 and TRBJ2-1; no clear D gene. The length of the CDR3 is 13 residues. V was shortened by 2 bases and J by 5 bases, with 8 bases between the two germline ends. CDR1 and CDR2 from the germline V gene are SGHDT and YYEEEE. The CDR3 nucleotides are TGTGCCAGCAGCTTAGGGCCGGACAATGAGCAGTTCTTC. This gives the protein CASSLGPDNEQFF.

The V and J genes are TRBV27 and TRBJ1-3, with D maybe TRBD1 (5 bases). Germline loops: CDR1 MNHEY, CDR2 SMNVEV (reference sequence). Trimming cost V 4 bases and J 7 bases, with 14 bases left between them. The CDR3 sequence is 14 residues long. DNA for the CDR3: TGTGCCAGCAGTTCACCCGGCCGGGGGAACACCATATATTTT. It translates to CASSSPGRGNTIYF.

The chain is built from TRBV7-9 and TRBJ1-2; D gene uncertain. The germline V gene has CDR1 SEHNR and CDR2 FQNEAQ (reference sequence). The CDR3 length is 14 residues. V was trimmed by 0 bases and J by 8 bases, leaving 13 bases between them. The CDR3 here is CASSLAESGKGYTF. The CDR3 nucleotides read TGTGCCAGCAGCTTAGCGGAGTCGGGAAAAGGCTACACCTTC. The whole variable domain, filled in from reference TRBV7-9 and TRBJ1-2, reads DTGVSQNPRHKITKRGQNVTFRCDPISEHNRLYWYRQTLGQGPEFLTYFQNEAQLEKSRLLSDRFSAERPKGSFSTLEIQRTEQGDSAMYLCASSLAESGKGYTFGSGTRLTVV.

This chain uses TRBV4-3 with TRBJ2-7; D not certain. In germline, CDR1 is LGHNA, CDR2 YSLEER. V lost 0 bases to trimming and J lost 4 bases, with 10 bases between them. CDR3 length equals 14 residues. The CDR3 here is CASSQDGSVYEQYF. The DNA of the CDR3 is TGCGCCAGCAGCCAAGATGGGTCGGTATACGAGCAGTACTTC.

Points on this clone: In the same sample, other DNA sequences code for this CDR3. Here the CDR3 DNA reads TGCAGCGTTGAAGGCTATGGCTACACCTTC. Residues: CSVEGYGYTF. The chain is built from TRBV29-1 and TRBJ1-2; D gene uncertain. The V gene lost 1 base and the J gene lost 4 bases, with 1 base spanning the gap. The CDR3 runs to 10 residues. Germline-derived CDR1 and CDR2 are SQVTM and ANQGSEA.

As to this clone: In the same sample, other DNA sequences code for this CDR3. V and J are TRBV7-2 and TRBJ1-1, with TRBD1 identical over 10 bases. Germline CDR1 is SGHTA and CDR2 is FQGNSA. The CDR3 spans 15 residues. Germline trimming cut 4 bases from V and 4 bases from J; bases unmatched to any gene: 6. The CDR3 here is CASSSRQGASTEAFF. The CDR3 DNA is TGTGCCAGCAGCTCGCGACAGGGGGCGAGCACTGAAGCTTTCTTT. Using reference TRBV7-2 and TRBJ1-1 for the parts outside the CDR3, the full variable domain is GAGVSQSPSNKVTEKGKDVELRCDPISGHTALYWYRQSLGQGLEFLIYFQGNSAPDKSGLPSDRFSAERTGGSVSTLTIQRTQQEDSAVYLCASSSRQGASTEAFFGQGTRLTVV.

The CDR3 bases are TGTGCCAGCAGCGTAGAAGAGGGAACGCAGTATTTT. Translation gives CASSVEEGTQYF. The rearrangement joins TRBV9 to TRBJ2-3; perhaps TRBD2 as D (5 bases). This CDR3 is built from 12 residues. The ends were cut back, 0 bases at V and 9 bases at J, with 8 bases in the middle. Germline CDR1 reads SGDLS; CDR2 reads YYNGEE.

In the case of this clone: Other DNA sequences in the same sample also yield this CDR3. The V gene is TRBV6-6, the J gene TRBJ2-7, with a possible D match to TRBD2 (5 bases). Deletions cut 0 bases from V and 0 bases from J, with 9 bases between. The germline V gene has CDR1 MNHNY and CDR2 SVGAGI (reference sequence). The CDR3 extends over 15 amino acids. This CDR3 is CASSYSTGSSYEQYF. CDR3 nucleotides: TGTGCCAGCAGTTACTCGACGGGGAGCTCCTACGAGCAGTACTTC.

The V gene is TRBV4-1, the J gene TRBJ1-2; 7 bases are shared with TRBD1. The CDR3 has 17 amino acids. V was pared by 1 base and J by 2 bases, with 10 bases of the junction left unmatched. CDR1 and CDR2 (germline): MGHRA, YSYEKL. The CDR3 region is CASSQGLTAGGNYGYTF. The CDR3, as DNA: TGCGCCAGCAGCCAAGGCCTGACTGCAGGGGGGAACTATGGCTACACCTTC.

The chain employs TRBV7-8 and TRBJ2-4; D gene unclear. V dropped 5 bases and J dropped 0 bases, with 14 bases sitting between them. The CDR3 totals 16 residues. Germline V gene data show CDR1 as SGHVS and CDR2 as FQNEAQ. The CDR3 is CASSPGPAVAKNIQYF. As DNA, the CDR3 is TGTGCCAGCAGCCCCGGTCCCGCGGTAGCCAAAAACATTCAGTACTTC.